The 2 T cell receptor beta chains given below trace back to one sample, sequenced in a study of T cell clusters in autoimmune cytopenias. One tube held mixed TRB-A and TRB-B primer pools for touch-down PCR. TCRdb re-called the multiplex PCR reads and shows each CDR3 protein once, DNA omitted. Its listing shows about 3,600 distinct CDR3 sequences. TRB amplification used 250 ng of peripheral blood genomic DNA. Sequencing used peripheral blood. The receptors were gathered from a human donor with an autoimmune cytopenia or autoimmune hepatitis (not recorded which).

This clonotype counts as medium-sized by frequency. The chain links TRBV7-2 to TRBJ2-3. CDR1 is SGHTA and CDR2 is FQGNSA in the germline V gene. The CDR3 spans 13 residues. CDR3 amino acids: CASSLGPRDTQYF.

This clonotype counts as medium-sized by frequency. This chain joins TRBV7-6 and TRBJ2-7; the D gene TCRdb calls, TRBD1, cannot be checked with no DNA. Germline CDR1 and CDR2: SGHVS and FNYEAQ. CDR3 length: 13 amino acids. The CDR3 sequence: CASSLRGGQEQYF.